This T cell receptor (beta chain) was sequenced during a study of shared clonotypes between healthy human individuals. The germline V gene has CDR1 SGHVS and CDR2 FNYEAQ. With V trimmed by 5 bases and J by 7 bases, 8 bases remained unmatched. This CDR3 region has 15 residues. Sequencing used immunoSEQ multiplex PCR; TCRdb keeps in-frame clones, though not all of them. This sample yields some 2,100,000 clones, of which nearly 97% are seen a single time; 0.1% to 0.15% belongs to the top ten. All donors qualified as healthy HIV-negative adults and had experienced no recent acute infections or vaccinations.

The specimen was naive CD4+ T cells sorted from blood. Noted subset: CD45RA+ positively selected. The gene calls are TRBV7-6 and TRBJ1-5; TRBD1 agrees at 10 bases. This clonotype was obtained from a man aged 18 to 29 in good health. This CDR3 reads CASSPWTGGRQPQHF. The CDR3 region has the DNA TGTGCCAGCAGCCCGTGGACAGGGGGTAGACAGCCCCAGCATTTT. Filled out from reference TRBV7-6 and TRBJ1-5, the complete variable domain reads GAGVSQSPRYKVTKRGQDVALRCDPISGHVSLYWYRQALGQGPEFLTYFNYEAQQDKSGLPNDRFSAERPEGSISTLTIQRTEQRDSAMYRCASSPWTGGRQPQHFGDGTRLSIL.